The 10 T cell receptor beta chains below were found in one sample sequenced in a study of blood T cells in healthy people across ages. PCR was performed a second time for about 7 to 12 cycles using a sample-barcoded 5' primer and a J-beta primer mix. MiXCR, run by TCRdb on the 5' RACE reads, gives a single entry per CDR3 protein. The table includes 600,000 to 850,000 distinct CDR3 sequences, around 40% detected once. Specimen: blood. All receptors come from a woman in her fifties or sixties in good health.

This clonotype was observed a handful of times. For the CDR3, the DNA is TGTGCCAGCAGTTTATTCACTAGCGGGAGGAACGAGCAGTACTTC. Translated: CASSLFTSGRNEQYF. The rearrangement links TRBV28 to TRBJ2-7, with 12 bases matching TRBD2. Germline values: CDR1 MDHEN, CDR2 SYDVKM. The CDR3 is 15 amino acids. Trimming at V came to 1 base and at J to 5 bases, leaving 3 bases not matched to a gene. The full variable domain, completed using reference TRBV28 and TRBJ2-7, is DVKVTQSSRYLVKRTGEKVFLECVQDMDHENMFWYRQDPGLGLRLIYFSYDVKMKEKGDIPEGYSVSREKKERFSLILESASTNQTSMYLCASSLFTSGRNEQYFGPGTRLTVT.

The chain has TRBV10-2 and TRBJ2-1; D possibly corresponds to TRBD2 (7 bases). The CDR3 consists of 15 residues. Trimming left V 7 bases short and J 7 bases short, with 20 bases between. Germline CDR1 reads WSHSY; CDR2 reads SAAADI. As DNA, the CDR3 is TGCGCCAGCACCCGAGGTTTAGGGGGGGTAAATGAGCAGTTCTTC. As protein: CASTRGLGGVNEQFF.

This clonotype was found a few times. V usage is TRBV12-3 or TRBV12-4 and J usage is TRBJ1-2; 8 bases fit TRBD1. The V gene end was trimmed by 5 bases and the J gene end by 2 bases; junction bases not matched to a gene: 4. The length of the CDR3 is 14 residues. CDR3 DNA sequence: TGTGCCAGCAGTAACCGGGACAGGAACTATGGCTACACCTTC. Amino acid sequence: CASSNRDRNYGYTF.

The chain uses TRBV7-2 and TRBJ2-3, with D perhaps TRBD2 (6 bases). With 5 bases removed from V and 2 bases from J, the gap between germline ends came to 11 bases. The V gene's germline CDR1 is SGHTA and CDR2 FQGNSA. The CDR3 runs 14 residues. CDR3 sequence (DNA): TGTGCCAGCAGCGACACTAGCCACACAGATACGCAGTATTTT. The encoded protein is CASSDTSHTDTQYF.

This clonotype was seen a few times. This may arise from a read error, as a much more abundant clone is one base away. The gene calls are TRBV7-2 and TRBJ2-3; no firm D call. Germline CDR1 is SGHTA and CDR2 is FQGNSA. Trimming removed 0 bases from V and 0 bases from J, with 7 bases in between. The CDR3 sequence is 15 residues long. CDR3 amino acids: CASSLAAVSTDTQYF. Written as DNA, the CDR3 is TGTGCCAGCAGCTTAGCCGCCGTTAGCACAGATACGCAGTATTTT.

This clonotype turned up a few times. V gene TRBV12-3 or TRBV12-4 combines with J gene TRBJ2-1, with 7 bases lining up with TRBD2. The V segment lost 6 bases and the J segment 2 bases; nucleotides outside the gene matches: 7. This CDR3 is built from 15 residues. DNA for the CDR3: TGTGCCAGCAGCCCAGCTAGCGGAGCCTACAATGAGCAGTTCTTC. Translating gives CASSPASGAYNEQFF.

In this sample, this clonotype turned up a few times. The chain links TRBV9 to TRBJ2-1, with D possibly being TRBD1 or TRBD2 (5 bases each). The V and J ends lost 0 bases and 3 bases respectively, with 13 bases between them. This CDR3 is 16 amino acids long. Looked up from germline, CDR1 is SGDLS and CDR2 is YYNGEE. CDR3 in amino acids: CASSVAARGYYNEQFF. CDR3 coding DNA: TGTGCCAGCAGCGTAGCCGCCCGGGGCTACTACAATGAGCAGTTCTTC.

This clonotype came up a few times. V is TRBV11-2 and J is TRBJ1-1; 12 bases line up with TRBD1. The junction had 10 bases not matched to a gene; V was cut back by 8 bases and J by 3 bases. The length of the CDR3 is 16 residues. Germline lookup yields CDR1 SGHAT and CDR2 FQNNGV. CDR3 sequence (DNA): TGTGCCAGCCCCGGTTCCGGGACAGGGGGCTACACTGAAGCTTTCTTT. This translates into CASPGSGTGGYTEAFF.

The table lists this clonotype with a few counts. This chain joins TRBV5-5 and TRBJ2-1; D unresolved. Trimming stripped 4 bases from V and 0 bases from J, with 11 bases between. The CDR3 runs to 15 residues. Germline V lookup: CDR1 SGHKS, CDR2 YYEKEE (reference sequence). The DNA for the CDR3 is TGTGCCAGCAGCCCACCTACGAGCTCCTACAATGAGCAGTTCTTC. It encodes CASSPPTSSYNEQFF.

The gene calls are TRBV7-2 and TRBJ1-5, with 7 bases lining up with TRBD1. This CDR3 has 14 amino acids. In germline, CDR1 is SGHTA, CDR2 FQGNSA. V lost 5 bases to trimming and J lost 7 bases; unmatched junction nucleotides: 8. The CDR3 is CASSQGQVGQPQHF. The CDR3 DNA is TGTGCCAGCAGCCAAGGACAGGTGGGACAGCCCCAGCATTTT.